This T cell receptor beta chain stems from a study of T cells in Graves' hyperthyroidism and ophthalmopathy. Broader study findings: Appearing also in blood were most of the thyroid clonotypes expanded above 0.001. Stable hyperthyroidism was told apart from ophthalmopathy by a model built on 13 V-J features.

With regard to this clonotype: The antigen is not known.

Trimming took 6 bases from V and 4 from J, leaving 18 bases between them. Germline V gene data show CDR1 as SGHTA and CDR2 as FQGNSA. This CDR3 is built from 15 residues. TCR beta CDR3 region amplification was performed from RNA transcripts. RT-PCR in the first round (using the HTBI primer set) targeted the TCR CDR3. TCRdb reprocessed the multiplex PCR reads via MiXCR and lists one record per CDR3 protein. The data hold hundreds of thousands of distinct CDR3 sequences, with about 15% observed a single time. The clonotype comes from a woman in her twenties or thirties with Graves' hyperthyroidism. The sample taken for sequencing was blood. The chain employs TRBV7-2 and TRBJ2-5; D gene uncertain. DNA for the CDR3: TGTGCCAGCAGTTTCGATAGGGTCGTATCAGAGACCCAGTACTTC. Amino acid sequence: CASSFDRVVSETQYF.